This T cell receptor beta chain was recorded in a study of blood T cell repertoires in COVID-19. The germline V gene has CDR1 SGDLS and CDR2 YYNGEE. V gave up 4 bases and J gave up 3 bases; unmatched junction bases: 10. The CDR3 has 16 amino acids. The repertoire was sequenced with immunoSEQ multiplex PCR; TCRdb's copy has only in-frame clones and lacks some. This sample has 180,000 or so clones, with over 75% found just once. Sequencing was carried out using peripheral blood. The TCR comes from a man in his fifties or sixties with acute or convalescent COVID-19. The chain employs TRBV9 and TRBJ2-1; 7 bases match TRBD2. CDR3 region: CASSPSGSGLYNEQFF. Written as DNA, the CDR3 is TGTGCCAGCAGCCCTAGCGGTAGCGGGCTCTACAATGAGCAGTTCTTC.